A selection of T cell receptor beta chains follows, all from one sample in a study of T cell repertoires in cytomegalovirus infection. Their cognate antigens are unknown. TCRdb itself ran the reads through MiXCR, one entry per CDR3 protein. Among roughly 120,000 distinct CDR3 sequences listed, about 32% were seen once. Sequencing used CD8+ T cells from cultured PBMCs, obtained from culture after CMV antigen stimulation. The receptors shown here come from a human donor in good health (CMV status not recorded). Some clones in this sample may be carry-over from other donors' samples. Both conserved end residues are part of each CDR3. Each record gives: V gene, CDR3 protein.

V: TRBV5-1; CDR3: CASSANSNTEAFF
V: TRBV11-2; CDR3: CASSLAPGQAYEQYF
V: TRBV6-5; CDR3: CASSYLSAKQETQYF
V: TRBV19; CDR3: CASSISAGNTEAFF
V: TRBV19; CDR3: CASSPGLIQYF
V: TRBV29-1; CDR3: CSVGGYGGGDYGYTF
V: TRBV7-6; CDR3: CASSAFSGDTQYF
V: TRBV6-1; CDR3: CASLNTEAFF
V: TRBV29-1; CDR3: CSVTSTNEQFF
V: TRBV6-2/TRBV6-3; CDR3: CASSLTSGQYYEQYF
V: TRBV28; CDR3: CASSFRQGTNEKLFF
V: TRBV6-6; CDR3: CASSYSRGRDEQYF
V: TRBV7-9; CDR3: CASSFGQGNQPQHF
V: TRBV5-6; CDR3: CASSLTNTEAYF
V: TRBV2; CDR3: CASRDRDPHLYGYTF
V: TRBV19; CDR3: CASEGGYRQPQHF
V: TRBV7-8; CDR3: CASSLGAGTGANVLTF
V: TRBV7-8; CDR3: CASSLNGPEQFF
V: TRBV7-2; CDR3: CASSPIAGVRHEQYF
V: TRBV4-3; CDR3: CASSHSRGGQPQHF
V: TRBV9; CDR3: CASSVDRNTEAFF
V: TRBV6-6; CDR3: CASSRSLGGGTNTEAFF
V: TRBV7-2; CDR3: CASSLVVTGNYGYTF
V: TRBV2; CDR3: CASGTRDRGAGELFF
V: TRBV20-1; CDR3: CSAPRGGGVNQPQHF
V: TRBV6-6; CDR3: CASSPNPYSDTQYF
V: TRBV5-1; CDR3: CASSLYGQGAYNEQFF
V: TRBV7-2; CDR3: CASSQRLAGGRDEQFF
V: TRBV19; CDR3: CASRIDLGHNEQFF
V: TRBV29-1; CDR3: CSVEGVGVTEAFF
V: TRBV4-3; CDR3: CASSQGMVMGLNYGYTF
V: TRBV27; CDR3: CASSLSGLAGTTYEQYF
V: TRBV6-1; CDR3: CASSYGTGDWNQPQHF
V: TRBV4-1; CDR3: CASSQVWGAKETQYF
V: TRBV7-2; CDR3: CASSRLEFPYEQYF
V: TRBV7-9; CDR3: CASSATGYEQYF
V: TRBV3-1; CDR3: CASSQGGGAQPQHF
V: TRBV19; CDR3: CASSIAPGPRGTEAFF
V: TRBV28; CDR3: CASRPGGNYGYTF
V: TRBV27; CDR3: CASSIGTSGGPYNEQFF
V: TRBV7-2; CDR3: CASSLASQKAKNIQYF
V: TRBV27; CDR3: CASRGTGLGKNIQYF
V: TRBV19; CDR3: CASSISYRQGAYNEQFF
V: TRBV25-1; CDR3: CASTLLAAQFF
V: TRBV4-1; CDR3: CASSQGLDQPQHF
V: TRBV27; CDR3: CASSPPGVRTEAFF
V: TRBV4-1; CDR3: CASSQDLLQGSSGELFF
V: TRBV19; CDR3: CASSPRAGWGEKLFF
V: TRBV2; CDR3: CAEGEGDNTGELFF
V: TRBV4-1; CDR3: CASSKQGIGGNQPQHF
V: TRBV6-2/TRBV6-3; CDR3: CASSPFNGPSYNEQFF
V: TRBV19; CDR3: CASSIELTDEKLFF
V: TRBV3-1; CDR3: CASSQGFRDRGLRETQYF
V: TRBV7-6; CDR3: CASSPEVGGNQPQHF